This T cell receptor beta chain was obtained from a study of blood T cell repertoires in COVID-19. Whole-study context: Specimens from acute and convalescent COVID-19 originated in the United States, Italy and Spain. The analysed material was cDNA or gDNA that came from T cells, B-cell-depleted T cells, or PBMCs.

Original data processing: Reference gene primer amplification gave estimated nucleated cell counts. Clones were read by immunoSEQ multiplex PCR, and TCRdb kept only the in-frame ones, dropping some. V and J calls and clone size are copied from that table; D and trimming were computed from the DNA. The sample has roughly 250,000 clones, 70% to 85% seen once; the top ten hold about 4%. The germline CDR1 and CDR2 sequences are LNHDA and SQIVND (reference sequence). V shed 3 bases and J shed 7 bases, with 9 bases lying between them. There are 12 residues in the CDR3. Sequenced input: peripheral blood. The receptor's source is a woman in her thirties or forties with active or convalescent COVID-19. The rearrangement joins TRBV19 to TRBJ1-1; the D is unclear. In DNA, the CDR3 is TGTGCCAGTAGTATCAAGGGAGATGAAGCTTTCTTT. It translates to CASSIKGDEAFF.